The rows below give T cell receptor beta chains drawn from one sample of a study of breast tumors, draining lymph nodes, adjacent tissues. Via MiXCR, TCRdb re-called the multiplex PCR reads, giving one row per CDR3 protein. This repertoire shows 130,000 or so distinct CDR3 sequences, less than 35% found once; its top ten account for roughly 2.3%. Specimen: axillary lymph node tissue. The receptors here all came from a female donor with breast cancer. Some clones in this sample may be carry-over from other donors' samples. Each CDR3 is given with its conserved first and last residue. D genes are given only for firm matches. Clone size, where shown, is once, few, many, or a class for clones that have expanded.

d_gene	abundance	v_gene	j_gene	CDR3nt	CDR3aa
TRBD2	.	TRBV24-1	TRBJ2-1	TGTGCCACCAGTGGTGTAGCGGGGGGGCCATACAATGAGCAGTTCTTC	CATSGVAGGPYNEQFF
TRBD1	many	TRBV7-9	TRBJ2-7	TGTGCCAGCAGCTTAGAGGGGACAGGGGGCTACGAGCAGTACTTC	CASSLEGTGGYEQYF
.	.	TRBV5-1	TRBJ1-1	TGCGCCAGCAGCTTGGCTGACGGCACCCTCACTGAAGCTTTCTTT	CASSLADGTLTEAFF
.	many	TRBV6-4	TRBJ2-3	TGTGCCAGCAGTGACTCGTTCAGAACTAGCACAGATACGCAGTATTTT	CASSDSFRTSTDTQYF
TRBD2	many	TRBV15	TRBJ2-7	TGTGCCACCAGCAGAGCGGGACTAGCGGGCGCCGAGCAGTACTTC	CATSRAGLAGAEQYF
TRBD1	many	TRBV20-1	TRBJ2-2	TGCAGTGCAGCCACAGGGGACAGCACCGGGGAGCTGTTTTTT	CSAATGDSTGELFF
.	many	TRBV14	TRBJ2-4	TGTGCCAGCAGCCAAAGTTTGGGAGGAAGCATTCAGTACTTC	CASSQSLGGSIQYF
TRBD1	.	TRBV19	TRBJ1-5	TGTGCCAGTAGTATAGTTGCAGGGGGCGACCAGCCCCAGCATTTT	CASSIVAGGDQPQHF
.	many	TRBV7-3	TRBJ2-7	TGTGCCAGCAGCTTATCTGCCCTAGACGAGCAGTACTTC	CASSLSALDEQYF
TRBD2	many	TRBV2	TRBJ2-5	TGTGCCAGCAGTGAGGGCGGGGGGATGTTAGAGACCCAGTACTTC	CASSEGGGMLETQYF
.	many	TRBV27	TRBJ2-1	TGTGCCAGCAGTTTATTAGTTGGCTCCCATGAGCAGTTCTTC	CASSLLVGSHEQFF
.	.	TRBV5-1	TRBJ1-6	TGCGCCAGCAGCTATCAAAGGGACTATAATTCACCCCTCCACTTT	CASSYQRDYNSPLHF
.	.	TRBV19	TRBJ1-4	TGTGCCAGTAGTAGAGGTGGGGAAAAACTGTTTTTT	CASSRGGEKLFF
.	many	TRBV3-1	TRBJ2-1	TGTGCCAGCAGCCTACGTGGGTTAGGGCAGTTCTTC	CASSLRGLGQFF
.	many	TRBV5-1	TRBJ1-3	TGCGCCAGCAGCTTGGGGACAGAAGGAAACACCATATATTTT	CASSLGTEGNTIYF
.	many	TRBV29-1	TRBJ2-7	TGCAGCGTTGAAGGCCCGGAGGCGGCGCAGTACTTC	CSVEGPEAAQYF
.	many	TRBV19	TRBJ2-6	TGTGCCAGTAGTCCGGACGATTCTGGGGCCAACGTCCTGACTTTC	CASSPDDSGANVLTF
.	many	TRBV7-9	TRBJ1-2	TGTGCCAGCAGCCCCGACCGAGGTGGCTACACCTTC	CASSPDRGGYTF
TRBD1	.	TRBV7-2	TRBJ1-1	TGTGCCAGCACCAAGACAGGGCTTCACACTGAAGCTTTCTTT	CASTKTGLHTEAFF
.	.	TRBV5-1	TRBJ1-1	TGCGCCAGCAGCGCGGGGCGGGGGGGTGAAGCTTTCTTT	CASSAGRGGEAFF
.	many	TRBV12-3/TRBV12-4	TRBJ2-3	TGTGCCAGCAGTTTAGTGGGCAGCAACACAGATACGCAGTATTTT	CASSLVGSNTDTQYF
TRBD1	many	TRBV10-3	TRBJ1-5	TGTGCCACAAGCAGACAGGGTGGGAGCAATCAGCCCCAGCATTTT	CATSRQGGSNQPQHF
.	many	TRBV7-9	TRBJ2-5	TGTGCCAGCAGCTTAGTTGATGGAGAGACCCAGTACTTC	CASSLVDGETQYF
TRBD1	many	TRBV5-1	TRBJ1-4	TGCGCCAGCAGCGTACAGGGGGCAGGGAATGAAAAACTGTTTTTT	CASSVQGAGNEKLFF
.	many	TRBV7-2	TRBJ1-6	TGTGCCAGCAGCTTACAGGGTCCTATGGAACCCCTCCACTTT	CASSLQGPMEPLHF
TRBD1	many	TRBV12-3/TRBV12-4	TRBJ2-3	TGTGCCAGCAGTGGACAGGGGGAACCAGATACGCAGTATTTT	CASSGQGEPDTQYF
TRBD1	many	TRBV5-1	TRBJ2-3	TGCGCCAGCAGCTTACAGGGGATGGGGAGCACAGATACGCAGTATTTT	CASSLQGMGSTDTQYF
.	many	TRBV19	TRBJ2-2	TGTGCCAGTAGTATCCAGTTTCAAGGAACACGCAACACCGGGGAGCTGTTTTTT	CASSIQFQGTRNTGELFF
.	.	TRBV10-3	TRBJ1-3	TGTGCCATCAGTGAGGCCGCCCGGGACGTAGGGATTGGAAACACCATATATTTT	CAISEAARDVGIGNTIYF
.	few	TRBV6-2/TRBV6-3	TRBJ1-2	TGTGCCAGCAGTCACTCCTCGGGCGGCTATGGCTACACCTTC	CASSHSSGGYGYTF
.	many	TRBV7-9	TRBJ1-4	TGTGCCAGCAGCTTATCCGGGGGAGGTAATGAAAAACTGTTTTTT	CASSLSGGGNEKLFF
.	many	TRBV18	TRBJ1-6	TGTGCCAGCTCACCCCGACAGGATAGTTCACCCCTCCACTTT	CASSPRQDSSPLHF
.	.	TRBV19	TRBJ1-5	TGTGCCAGTAGTACGGCAAGCAACAGGGCCCAAAATCAGCCCCAGCATTTT	CASSTASNRAQNQPQHF
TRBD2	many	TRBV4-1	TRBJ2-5	TGCGCCAGCAGCCAAGAAATAGCGGGGAGAGGAGAGACCCAGTACTTC	CASSQEIAGRGETQYF
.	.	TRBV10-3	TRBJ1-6	TGTGCCATCAGTGAGCCAGGGGCGGTCTATAATTCACCCCTCCACTTT	CAISEPGAVYNSPLHF
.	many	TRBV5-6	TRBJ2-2	TGTGCCAGCAGCCCTCTTCAAGCGAACACCGGGGAGCTGTTTTTT	CASSPLQANTGELFF
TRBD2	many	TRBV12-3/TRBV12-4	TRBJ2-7	TGTGCCAGCAGCCCTCGCTCTAGCGGGGCCTACGAGCAGTACTTC	CASSPRSSGAYEQYF
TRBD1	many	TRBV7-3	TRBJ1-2	TGTGCCAGCAGCTTAACTCCGGGACAGGGTAAAGGCTATGGCTACACCTTC	CASSLTPGQGKGYGYTF